A single T cell receptor (beta chain) is shown here with its context. The entry originates in a study of T cell changes during pregnancy in multiple sclerosis. Sequencing was performed with immunoSEQ multiplex PCR; in TCRdb, only in-frame clones are kept and a portion is missing. The top ten clones hold around 0.48% of a sample with 40,000 to 50,000 clones, nearly 95% of them seen once. This CDR3 has 16 amino acids. Germline V lookup: CDR1 SGHRS, CDR2 YFSETQ. The trim removed 0 bases at V and 2 bases at J, leaving 2 bases unmatched. The J gene is TRBJ2-3, the V gene TRBV5-1; 11 bases align to TRBD2. The origin of this receptor is a female donor with multiple sclerosis, enrolled in a pregnancy study. The sample in question was CD4+ T cells from peripheral blood mononuclear cells, obtained in the first trimester of pregnancy. The CDR3 reads CASSLALAGVTDTQYF. DNA for the CDR3: TGCGCCAGCAGCTTGGCACTAGCGGGGGTCACAGATACGCAGTATTTT.